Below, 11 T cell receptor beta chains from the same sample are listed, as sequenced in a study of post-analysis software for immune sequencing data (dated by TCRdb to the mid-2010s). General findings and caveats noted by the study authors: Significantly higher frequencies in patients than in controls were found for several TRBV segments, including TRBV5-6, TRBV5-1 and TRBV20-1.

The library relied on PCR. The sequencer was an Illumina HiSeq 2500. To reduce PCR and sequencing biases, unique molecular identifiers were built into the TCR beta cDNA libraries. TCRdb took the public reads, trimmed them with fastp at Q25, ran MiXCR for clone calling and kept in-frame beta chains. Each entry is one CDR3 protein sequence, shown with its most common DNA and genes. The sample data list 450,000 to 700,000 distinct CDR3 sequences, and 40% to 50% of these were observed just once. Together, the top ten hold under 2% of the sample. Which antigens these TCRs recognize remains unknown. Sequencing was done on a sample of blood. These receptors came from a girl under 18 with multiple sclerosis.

The CDR3 DNA reads TGTGCCAGCGGTGAGGGGGCGACCTACGAGCAGTACTTC. Its protein product is CASGEGATYEQYF. The chain has TRBV6-5 and TRBJ2-7, with TRBD1 matching over 7 bases. V dropped 8 bases and J dropped 2; count of bases not matched to a gene: 6. The CDR3 loop spans 13 amino acids. Germline loops: CDR1 MNHEY, CDR2 SVGAGI.

The CDR3 loop is CASSSDNSYEQYF. The CDR3, as DNA: TGCGCCAGCAGCTCCGACAACTCCTACGAGCAGTACTTC. The chain combines TRBV5-1 with TRBJ2-7, with D unclear. This CDR3 spans 13 amino acids. The germline CDR1 and CDR2 sequences are SGHRS and YFSETQ. V lost 3 bases, J lost 0 bases, and 7 bases lay in between.

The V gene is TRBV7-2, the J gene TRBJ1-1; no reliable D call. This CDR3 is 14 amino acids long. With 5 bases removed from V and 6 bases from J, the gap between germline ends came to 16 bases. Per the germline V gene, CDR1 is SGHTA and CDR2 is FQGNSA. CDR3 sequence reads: CASSRGTSLAEAFF. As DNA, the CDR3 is TGTGCCAGCAGCCGGGGAACCAGTTTAGCTGAAGCTTTCTTT.

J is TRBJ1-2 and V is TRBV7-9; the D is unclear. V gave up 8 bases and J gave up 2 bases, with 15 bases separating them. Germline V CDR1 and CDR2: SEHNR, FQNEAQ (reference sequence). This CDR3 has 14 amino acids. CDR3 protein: CASSPGGENYGYTF. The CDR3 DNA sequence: TGTGCCAGCTCCCCAGGAGGAGAGAACTATGGCTACACCTTC.

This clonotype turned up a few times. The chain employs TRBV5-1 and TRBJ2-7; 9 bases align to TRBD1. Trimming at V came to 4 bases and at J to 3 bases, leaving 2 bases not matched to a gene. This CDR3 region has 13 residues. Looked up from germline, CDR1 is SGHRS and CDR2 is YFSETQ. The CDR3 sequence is CASSGTGIYEQYF. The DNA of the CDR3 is TGCGCCAGCAGCGGGACAGGGATCTACGAGCAGTACTTC.

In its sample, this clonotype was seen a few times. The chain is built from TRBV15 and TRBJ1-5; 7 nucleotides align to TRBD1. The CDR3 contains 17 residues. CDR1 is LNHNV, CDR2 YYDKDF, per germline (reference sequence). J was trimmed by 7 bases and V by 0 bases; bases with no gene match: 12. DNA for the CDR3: TGTGCCACCAGCAGAGATCCGGGGAGACAGGGCGGCCAGCCCCAGCATTTT. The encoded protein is CATSRDPGRQGGQPQHF.

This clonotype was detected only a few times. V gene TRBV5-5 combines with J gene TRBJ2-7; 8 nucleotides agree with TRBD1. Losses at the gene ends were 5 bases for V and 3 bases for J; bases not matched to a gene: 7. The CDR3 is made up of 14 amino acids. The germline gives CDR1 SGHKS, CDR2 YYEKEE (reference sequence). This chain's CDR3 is CASRRTGNIYEQYF. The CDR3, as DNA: TGTGCCAGCAGAAGGACAGGGAATATCTACGAGCAGTACTTC.

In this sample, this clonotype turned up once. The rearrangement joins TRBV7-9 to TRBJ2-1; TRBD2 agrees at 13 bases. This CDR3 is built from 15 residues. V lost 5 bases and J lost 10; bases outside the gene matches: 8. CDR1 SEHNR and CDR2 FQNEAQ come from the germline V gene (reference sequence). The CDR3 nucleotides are TGTGCCAGCAGCCGGACTAGCGGGAGATACGACGAGCAGTTCTTC. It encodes CASSRTSGRYDEQFF.

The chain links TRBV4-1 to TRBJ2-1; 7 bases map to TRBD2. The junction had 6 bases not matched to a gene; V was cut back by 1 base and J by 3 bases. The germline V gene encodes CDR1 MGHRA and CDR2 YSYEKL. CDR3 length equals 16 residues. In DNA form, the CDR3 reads TGCGCCAGCAGCCAAGGGGTTCCGGGAGGCTACAATGAGCAGTTCTTC. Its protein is CASSQGVPGGYNEQFF.

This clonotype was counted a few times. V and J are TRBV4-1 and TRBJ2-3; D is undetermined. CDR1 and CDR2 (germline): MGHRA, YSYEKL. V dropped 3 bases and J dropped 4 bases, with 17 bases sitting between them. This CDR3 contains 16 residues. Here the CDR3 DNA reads TGCGCCAGCAGCCATGCCTCTAGGGATCCCGCAGATACGCAGTATTTT. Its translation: CASSHASRDPADTQYF.

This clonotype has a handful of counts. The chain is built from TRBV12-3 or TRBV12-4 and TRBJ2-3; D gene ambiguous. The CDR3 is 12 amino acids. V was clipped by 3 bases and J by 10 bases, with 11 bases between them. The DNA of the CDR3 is TGTGCCAGCAGTTTGGATCGGAATCCGCAGTATTTT. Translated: CASSLDRNPQYF.